These T cell receptor beta chains were read from a single sample in a study of T cell responses to AZD1222 COVID-19 vaccine. The method was immunoSEQ multiplex PCR; TCRdb's version includes in-frame clones alone and lacks a portion of them. The sample includes about 150,000 clones, 92% seen only once; the top ten take 2.5% to 4%. Source: peripheral blood, taken 28 days after the second AZD1222 dose. These receptors originate from an adult who received the AZD1222 COVID-19 vaccine. The conserved cysteine and the conserved F or W are not part of the CDR3 here. The D gene is left open where the match is weak.

d_call: .; j_call: TRBJ1-6; v_call: TRBV28; cdr3_aa: ASSLGGSPLH
d_call: TRBD2; j_call: TRBJ2-5; v_call: TRBV10-2; cdr3_aa: ASRLAGEETQY
d_call: TRBD2; j_call: TRBJ2-1; v_call: TRBV6-1; cdr3_aa: ASSDPKAGVIVNEQF
d_call: .; j_call: TRBJ1-1; v_call: TRBV10-3; cdr3_aa: AISDLQGRGDPEAF
d_call: .; j_call: TRBJ1-1; v_call: TRBV14; cdr3_aa: ASSKTVFTEAF
d_call: TRBD1; j_call: TRBJ1-5; v_call: TRBV2; cdr3_aa: ASSADRGNQPQH
d_call: .; j_call: TRBJ1-3; v_call: TRBV11-2; cdr3_aa: ASSLNRLTGNTIY
d_call: TRBD2; j_call: TRBJ2-1; v_call: TRBV7-7; cdr3_aa: ASSLGAGGPSYNEQF
d_call: .; j_call: TRBJ2-1; v_call: TRBV6-1; cdr3_aa: ASSEGGGSNEQF
d_call: .; j_call: TRBJ1-6; v_call: TRBV18; cdr3_aa: ASSLSGTTNSPLH
d_call: TRBD1; j_call: TRBJ1-3; v_call: TRBV11-2; cdr3_aa: ASGGATGLRPGNTIY
d_call: .; j_call: TRBJ2-1; v_call: TRBV10-1; cdr3_aa: ASSSPGYRGGQF
d_call: TRBD2; j_call: TRBJ2-2; v_call: TRBV18; cdr3_aa: ASSPRGGNTGELF
d_call: TRBD1; j_call: TRBJ1-2; v_call: TRBV7-8; cdr3_aa: ASSQGQINYGYT
d_call: .; j_call: TRBJ2-2; v_call: TRBV3-1/TRBV3-2; cdr3_aa: ASSQDSGAERNTPSNTGELF
d_call: .; j_call: TRBJ1-2; v_call: TRBV3-1/TRBV3-2; cdr3_aa: ASSQAGAGVNPHYGYT
d_call: TRBD1; j_call: TRBJ1-2; v_call: TRBV15; cdr3_aa: ATSRAGTGVPYGYT
d_call: TRBD1; j_call: TRBJ1-3; v_call: TRBV3-1/TRBV3-2; cdr3_aa: ASSQVFPGTGNGNTIY
d_call: .; j_call: TRBJ1-3; v_call: TRBV4-3; cdr3_aa: ASSQEGGFGNTIY
d_call: .; j_call: TRBJ2-7; v_call: TRBV24-1; cdr3_aa: ATSDRTAGSSYEQY
d_call: TRBD2; j_call: TRBJ2-1; v_call: TRBV3-1/TRBV3-2; cdr3_aa: ASSSYLNSSGRANEQF
d_call: TRBD1; j_call: TRBJ2-7; v_call: TRBV11-3; cdr3_aa: ASSQTGTGNYEQY
d_call: .; j_call: TRBJ1-6; v_call: TRBV11-2; cdr3_aa: ASSLDPAQGKGNSPLH
d_call: TRBD1; j_call: TRBJ1-1; v_call: TRBV24-1; cdr3_aa: ATSGRVAGGGTEAF
d_call: TRBD1; j_call: TRBJ2-5; v_call: TRBV28; cdr3_aa: ASRKGQGTSSQETQY
d_call: .; j_call: TRBJ2-3; v_call: TRBV12-5; cdr3_aa: ASGGGDTSTDTQY
d_call: .; j_call: TRBJ2-3; v_call: TRBV29-1; cdr3_aa: SVESWDSTDTQY
d_call: .; j_call: TRBJ1-1; v_call: TRBV2; cdr3_aa: ASNRQENTEAF
d_call: .; j_call: TRBJ2-7; v_call: TRBV7-2; cdr3_aa: ASSLRQTYEQY
d_call: .; j_call: TRBJ2-6; v_call: TRBV7-2; cdr3_aa: ASSLAIRKGGSGANVLT
d_call: TRBD1; j_call: TRBJ1-3; v_call: TRBV2; cdr3_aa: ASGPRDRAANTIY
d_call: .; j_call: TRBJ1-1; v_call: TRBV2; cdr3_aa: ASCESLNRNTEAF
d_call: .; j_call: TRBJ1-3; v_call: TRBV24-1; cdr3_aa: ATSVGAGNTIY
d_call: .; j_call: TRBJ1-5; v_call: TRBV28; cdr3_aa: ASSEIQVNQPQH
d_call: TRBD2; j_call: TRBJ2-2; v_call: TRBV6-5; cdr3_aa: ASSYSRWRELGELF
d_call: TRBD2; j_call: TRBJ2-1; v_call: TRBV6-2/TRBV6-3; cdr3_aa: ASSSIRLAGRVYNEQF
d_call: TRBD1; j_call: TRBJ2-7; v_call: TRBV7-6; cdr3_aa: ASSLGQGENYEQY
d_call: .; j_call: TRBJ2-5; v_call: TRBV19; cdr3_aa: ASSRQAGETQY
d_call: .; j_call: TRBJ2-3; v_call: TRBV19; cdr3_aa: ASSITGYGTDTQY
d_call: TRBD1; j_call: TRBJ2-1; v_call: TRBV6-2/TRBV6-3; cdr3_aa: ACRRDSTYNEQF
d_call: .; j_call: TRBJ2-1; v_call: TRBV10-1; cdr3_aa: ASSKQESSYNEQF
d_call: TRBD1; j_call: TRBJ2-7; v_call: TRBV28; cdr3_aa: ASSDTGTGVPYEQY
d_call: .; j_call: TRBJ1-6; v_call: TRBV7-9; cdr3_aa: ASSFYTGRNNSPLH
d_call: .; j_call: TRBJ1-5; v_call: TRBV6-6; cdr3_aa: ASTYVPMGLPQH
d_call: TRBD2; j_call: TRBJ2-7; v_call: TRBV4-3; cdr3_aa: ASSQERRGLGGTYEQY
d_call: TRBD1; j_call: TRBJ1-6; v_call: TRBV6-1; cdr3_aa: ASSEQGATNNSPLH